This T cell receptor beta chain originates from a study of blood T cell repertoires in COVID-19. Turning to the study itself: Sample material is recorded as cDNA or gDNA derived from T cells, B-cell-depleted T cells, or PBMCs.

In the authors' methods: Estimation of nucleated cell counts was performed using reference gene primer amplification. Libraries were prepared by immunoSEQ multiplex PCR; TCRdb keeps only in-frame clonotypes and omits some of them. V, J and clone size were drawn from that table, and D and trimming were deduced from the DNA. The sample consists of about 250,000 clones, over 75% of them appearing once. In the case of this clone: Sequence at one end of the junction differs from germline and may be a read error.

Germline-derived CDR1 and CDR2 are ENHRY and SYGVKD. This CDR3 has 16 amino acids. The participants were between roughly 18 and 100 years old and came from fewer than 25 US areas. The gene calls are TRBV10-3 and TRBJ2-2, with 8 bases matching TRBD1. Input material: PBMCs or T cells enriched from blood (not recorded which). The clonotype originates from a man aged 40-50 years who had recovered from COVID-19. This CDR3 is CAISESGGGDTGELFF. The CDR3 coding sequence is TGTGCCATCAGCGAGTCAGGGGGCGGAGATACCGGGGAGCTGTTTTTT.